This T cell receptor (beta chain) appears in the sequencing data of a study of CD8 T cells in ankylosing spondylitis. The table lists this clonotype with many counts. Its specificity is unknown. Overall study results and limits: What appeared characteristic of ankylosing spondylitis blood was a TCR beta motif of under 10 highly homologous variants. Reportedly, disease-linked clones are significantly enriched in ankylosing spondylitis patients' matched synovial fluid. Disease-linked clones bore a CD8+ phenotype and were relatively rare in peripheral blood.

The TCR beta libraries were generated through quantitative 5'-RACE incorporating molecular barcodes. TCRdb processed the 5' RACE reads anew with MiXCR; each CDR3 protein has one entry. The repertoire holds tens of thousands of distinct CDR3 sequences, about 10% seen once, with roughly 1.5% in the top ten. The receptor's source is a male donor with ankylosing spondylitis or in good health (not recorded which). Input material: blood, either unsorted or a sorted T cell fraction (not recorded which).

CDR3 in amino acids: CASSLGAGPQHF. As DNA, the CDR3 is TGTGCCAGCAGTTTAGGGGCAGGGCCCCAGCATTTT. V gene TRBV12-3 or TRBV12-4 combines with J gene TRBJ1-5; D is unclear. The CDR3 is 12 amino acids. V was pared by 1 base and J by 9 bases, with 7 bases between.